This T cell receptor beta chain originates from a study of T cell responses to AZD1222 COVID-19 vaccine. V dropped 6 bases and J dropped 1 base, with 19 bases sitting between them. The CDR3 totals 16 residues. Germline-derived CDR1 and CDR2 are SGHTA and FQGNSA. The method was immunoSEQ multiplex PCR; TCRdb's version includes in-frame clones alone and lacks a portion of them. The table lists 80,000 to 90,000 clones, approximately 89% of them singletons. V and J are TRBV7-2 and TRBJ2-7; D tentatively reads TRBD1 or TRBD2 (6 bases each). This clonotype was sampled from an adult in good health. The sample here was peripheral blood, taken on day 0 of MenACWY control vaccination. The CDR3 DNA reads TGTGCCAGCAGGCTAGGGGGGCAGGGTAGGTCCTACGAGCAGTACTTC. Its protein product is CASRLGGQGRSYEQYF.